A single sample is the source of the 28 T cell receptor beta chains below, sequenced in a study of blood T cell repertoires in COVID-19. Some clones are missing from TCRdb's copy, which holds only in-frame ones; the method was immunoSEQ multiplex PCR. The table has about 340,000 clones, 65% to 90% seen once. Sequenced sample: PBMCs or T cells enriched from blood (not recorded which). These receptors came from a woman in her thirties or forties with acute COVID-19.

The rearrangement links TRBV6-4 to TRBJ1-1; D might be TRBD1 (5 bases). V shed 6 bases and J shed 7 bases, with 15 bases lying between them. Germline V gives CDR1 MRHNA, CDR2 SNTAGT. This CDR3 comprises 13 residues. The chain's CDR3 is CASSVTGGSEAFF. The CDR3 coding sequence is TGTGCCAGCAGCGTGACGGGGGGAAGTGAAGCTTTCTTT.

The chain links TRBV5-5 to TRBJ1-2, with 10 bases matching TRBD1. Germline CDR1 SGHKS, CDR2 YYEKEE (reference sequence). CDR3 size: 15 residues. V lost 0 bases, J lost 3 bases, and 2 bases stayed unmatched. CDR3 residues: CASSLGQGAYYGYTF. In DNA form, the CDR3 reads TGTGCCAGCAGCTTGGGACAGGGGGCCTACTATGGCTACACCTTC.

This clone has a single count. The V call is TRBV19, the J call TRBJ1-1, with TRBD1 matching 11 bases. The CDR3 is 16 residues long. After removal of 6 bases from V and 5 bases from J, the junction contained 11 bases not matched to a gene. The germline gives CDR1 LNHDA, CDR2 SQIVND (reference sequence). The CDR3 sequence: CASRPRGQGAVTEAFF. As DNA, the CDR3 is TGTGCCAGTAGGCCCAGAGGACAGGGGGCGGTAACTGAAGCTTTCTTT.

J is TRBJ2-5 and V is TRBV11-2; 7 bases map to TRBD1. CDR1 and CDR2 (germline): SGHAT, FQNNGV. The CDR3 has 16 residues. Germline trimming cut 5 bases from V and 0 bases from J; bases unmatched to any gene: 9. The CDR3 DNA sequence: TGTGCCAGCAGCGACACCGGGACAGCGTACCAAGAGACCCAGTACTTC. It is translated as CASSDTGTAYQETQYF.

This clone was found once. This rearrangement joins TRBV6-6 to TRBJ2-1; a possible D gene is TRBD1 (6 bases). Germline assignment: CDR1 MNHNY and CDR2 SVGAGI (reference sequence). V lost 5 bases to trimming and J lost 1 base, with 18 bases between them. The CDR3 sequence is 17 residues long. The CDR3 here is CASSPSGQRVSYNEQFF. The CDR3 DNA follows: TGTGCCAGCAGTCCCTCGGGACAACGAGTATCCTACAATGAGCAGTTCTTC.

The gene calls are TRBV7-9 and TRBJ2-7; D possibly corresponds to TRBD2 (5 bases). The CDR3 consists of 16 residues. CDR1 is SEHNR and CDR2 is FQNEAQ in the germline V gene (reference sequence). The ends were cut back, 1 base at V and 2 bases at J, with 15 bases in the middle. The CDR3 loop is CASSLDEGSNPYEQYF. The CDR3, as DNA: TGTGCCAGCAGCTTAGACGAGGGCAGTAACCCCTACGAGCAGTACTTC.

The CDR3 here is CAISAQQGYYEQYF. The CDR3 nucleotides are TGTGCCATCAGTGCCCAACAGGGGTACTACGAGCAGTACTTC. This rearrangement joins TRBV10-3 to TRBJ2-7; TRBD1 matches 7 bases. Per the germline V gene, CDR1 is ENHRY and CDR2 is SYGVKD. The ends lost 4 bases at V and 3 bases at J; junction bases unmatched: 6. The CDR3 is made up of 14 amino acids.

The chain carries TRBV28 and TRBJ2-7, with a tentative D call TRBD2 (6 bases). This CDR3 comprises 15 residues. The germline gives CDR1 MDHEN, CDR2 SYDVKM. V gave up 7 bases and J gave up 3 bases, with 19 bases separating them. The CDR3 coding sequence is TGTGCCAGCAAGACGAACCGGGGGATCTTCTACGAGCAGTACTTC. Its protein product is CASKTNRGIFYEQYF.

V and J are TRBV19 and TRBJ2-7; unclear D gene. The CDR3 covers 13 residues. Germline CDR1 and CDR2: LNHDA and SQIVND (reference sequence). Trimming stripped 2 bases from V and 6 bases from J, with 11 bases between. CDR3 sequence: CASSIPPGFEQYF. The CDR3, as DNA: TGTGCCAGTAGTATACCTCCGGGTTTCGAGCAGTACTTC. Variable domain in full (rest from reference TRBV19 and TRBJ2-7): DGGITQSPKYLFRKEGQNVTLSCEQNLNHDAMYWYRQDPGQGLRLIYYSQIVNDFQKGDIAEGYSVSREKKESFPLTVTSAQKNPTAFYLCASSIPPGFEQYFGPGTRLTVT.

A single count supports this clone. One end of the junction fails to match germline, which may point to a read error. The chain recombines TRBV7-7 with TRBJ2-2, with D hard to call. Germline V gene data show CDR1 as SSHAT and CDR2 as FNYEAQ (reference sequence). The CDR3 runs 13 residues. CDR3 protein: CASSPTVVGELFF. The CDR3 bases are TGTGCTAGCAGCCCTACAGTAGTCGGGGAGCTGTTTTTT.

The chain employs TRBV2 and TRBJ1-1; the D is unclear. Per germline, CDR1 SNHLY and CDR2 FYNNEI. This CDR3 is 14 amino acids long. V lost 2 bases and J 5 bases, leaving 12 bases between the germline ends. CDR3 protein: CASSERSGKTEAFF. For the CDR3, the DNA is TGTGCCAGCAGTGAAAGGTCGGGGAAGACTGAAGCTTTCTTT.

This sequence joins TRBV7-2 and TRBJ1-2, with a tentative D call TRBD1 (6 bases). Germline-derived CDR1 and CDR2 are SGHTA and FQGNSA. Trimming removed 1 base at V and 3 bases at J, with 12 bases between. This CDR3 has 15 amino acids. This CDR3 is CASSLGRGAYYGYTF. As DNA, the CDR3 is TGTGCCAGCAGCTTAGGCAGGGGCGCCTACTATGGCTACACCTTC.

The chain carries TRBV3-1 (or the pseudogene TRBV3-2) and TRBJ1-5, with TRBD1 identical over 7 bases. Germline V CDR1 and CDR2: LGHDT, YNNKEL (reference sequence). This CDR3 spans 14 amino acids. Trimming took 4 bases from V and 1 from J; bases not matched to a gene: 1. The CDR3 DNA sequence: TGTGCCAGCAGCCTGGGACAGAGCAATCAGCCCCAGCATTTT. Amino acid sequence: CASSLGQSNQPQHF.

J is TRBJ1-1 and V is TRBV4-3, with D possibly TRBD1 on 6 matching bases. V shed 8 bases and J shed 6 bases, with 22 bases lying between them. Germline loops: CDR1 LGHNA, CDR2 YSLEER. This CDR3 contains 15 residues. The DNA of the CDR3 is TGCGCCAGCGCTCTAGGGGGGGCCCTCTCCGCTGAAGCTTTCTTT. Translating it yields CASALGGALSAEAFF.

V is TRBV19 and J is TRBJ1-6; D is undetermined. V lost 5 bases to trimming and J lost 0 bases, with 20 bases between them. The CDR3 loop spans 19 amino acids. Per germline, CDR1 LNHDA and CDR2 SQIVND (reference sequence). CDR3 region: CASSRGFEGSSSYNSPLHF. The CDR3 nucleotides read TGTGCCAGTAGTCGCGGATTCGAGGGCTCTAGCTCCTATAATTCACCCCTCCACTTT.

The genes are TRBV7-9 and TRBJ2-7, with a tentative D call TRBD1 (6 bases). Trimming shortened V by 7 bases and J by 8 bases, and 21 bases separated the two germline ends. CDR1 and CDR2 (germline): SEHNR, FQNEAQ (reference sequence). The CDR3 length is 14 residues. The CDR3 is CASNPWGQGSKQYF. The CDR3 nucleotides read TGTGCCAGCAACCCCTGGGGGCAGGGATCCAAGCAGTACTTC.

V is TRBV12-3 or TRBV12-4 and J is TRBJ1-2; TRBD1 aligns across 11 bases. This CDR3 is 13 amino acids long. V was pared by 6 bases and J by 7 bases, with 4 bases of the junction left unmatched. Here the CDR3 reads CASRGQGVGGYTF. CDR3 bases: TGTGCCAGCAGGGGACAGGGGGTAGGTGGCTACACCTTC.

The chain links TRBV5-6 to TRBJ1-5; no reliable D call. The CDR3 extends over 14 amino acids. Trimming took 1 base from V and 1 from J, leaving 6 bases between them. Germline CDR1 is SGHDT and CDR2 is YYEEEE. The CDR3 nucleotides read TGTGCCAGCAGCTTGCAACGGAGCAATCAGCCCCAGCATTTT. Its translation is CASSLQRSNQPQHF.

CDR3 loop: CASSSGLASYNEQFF. The CDR3 DNA reads as TGTGCCAGCAGTTCTGGACTGGCAAGCTACAATGAGCAGTTCTTC. This chain connects TRBV6-5 to TRBJ2-1, with a weak D call TRBD2 (5 bases). Germline V gives CDR1 MNHEY, CDR2 SVGAGI. The CDR3 contains 15 residues. V gave up 4 bases and J gave up 3 bases, with 13 bases separating them.

This sequence joins TRBV10-3 and TRBJ1-4; 8 nucleotides match TRBD1. The CDR3 extends over 15 amino acids. Trimming at V came to 2 bases and at J to 8 bases, leaving 7 bases not matched to a gene. Germline V CDR1 and CDR2: ENHRY, SYGVKD. The CDR3 DNA reads TGTGCCATCAGTGAGCCGGACAGGGCAGGAGAAAAACTGTTTTTT. Its translation: CAISEPDRAGEKLFF.

V usage is TRBV7-3 and J usage is TRBJ2-1; 7 nucleotides match TRBD2. This CDR3 is 15 amino acids long. CDR1 and CDR2 (germline): SGHTA, FQGTGA. The ends lost 5 bases at V and 3 bases at J; junction bases unmatched: 7. CDR3 sequence: CASSGGLTFYNEQFF. CDR3 DNA sequence: TGTGCCAGCAGCGGGGGACTAACTTTCTACAATGAGCAGTTCTTC.

The J gene is TRBJ2-7, the V gene TRBV7-9, with TRBD1 matching over 7 bases. Germline assignment: CDR1 SEHNR and CDR2 FQNEAQ (reference sequence). The CDR3 totals 18 residues. After removal of 5 bases from V and 2 bases from J, the junction contained 18 bases not matched to a gene. The CDR3 DNA reads TGTGCCAGCAGCCCCCCGGACAGGAATGCCCAAAGCCCCTACGAGCAGTACTTC. Translation gives CASSPPDRNAQSPYEQYF.

This clone was recorded once. The chain recombines TRBV18 with TRBJ2-1; 7 nucleotides align to TRBD2. This CDR3 region has 14 residues. V lost 6 bases to trimming and J lost 8 bases; unmatched junction nucleotides: 10. Germline CDR1 reads KGHSH; CDR2 reads LQKENI. The CDR3 loop is CASSSSGAVDEQFF. The CDR3 DNA reads as TGTGCCAGCTCGTCAAGCGGGGCGGTGGATGAGCAGTTCTTC.

V usage is TRBV11-2 and J usage is TRBJ1-2; 8 bases match TRBD1. This CDR3 has 13 amino acids. The V segment lost 4 bases and the J segment 8 bases; nucleotides outside the gene matches: 6. Germline CDR1 is SGHAT and CDR2 is FQNNGV. CDR3 in amino acids: CASSYDRGRGYTF. CDR3 in DNA: TGTGCCAGCAGCTACGACAGGGGTCGCGGCTACACCTTC. Combining the CDR3 with reference TRBV11-2 and TRBJ1-2 gives the whole variable domain EAGVAQSPRYKIIEKRQSVAFWCNPISGHATLYWYQQILGQGPKLLIQFQNNGVVDDSQLPKDRFSAERLKGVDSTLKIQPAKLEDSAVYLCASSYDRGRGYTFGSGTRLTVV.

CDR3 nucleotide sequence: TGTGCCAGCAGCCCTCAAAGAGGGGGCGGTCGGCCTGAAGCAGCCCACCCTGAAGCTTTCTTT. Protein sequence: CASSPQRGGGRPEAAHPEAFF. The chain carries TRBV3-1 (or the pseudogene TRBV3-2) and TRBJ1-1; 7 positions match TRBD1. Germline CDR1 and CDR2: LGHDT and YNNKEL (reference sequence). The CDR3 is 21 residues long. J lost 6 bases, V lost 4 bases, and 29 bases had no gene match.

V is TRBV24-1 and J is TRBJ2-1; tentatively, D is TRBD1 (5 bases). Germline V CDR1 and CDR2: KGHDR, SFDVKD. Trimming pared 4 bases from V and 8 bases from J, leaving 14 bases between. The CDR3 loop spans 14 amino acids. The CDR3 bases are TGTGCCACCAGTGACCCTTCCAGGACATATGAGCAGTTCTTC. Translating it yields CATSDPSRTYEQFF.

This sequence joins TRBV5-6 and TRBJ2-3; D perhaps matches TRBD1 (5 bases). The CDR3 consists of 17 residues. The V end lost 0 bases, the J end lost 6 bases, and 20 bases lay between the germline ends. Germline V lookup: CDR1 SGHDT, CDR2 YYEEEE. CDR3 bases: TGTGCCAGCAGCTTGGTGGTTAGACAGACTCTACGGGATACGCAGTATTTT. Protein: CASSLVVRQTLRDTQYF.

This chain connects TRBV10-1 to TRBJ2-1; 14 nucleotides match TRBD2. CDR1 and CDR2 (germline): WNHNN, SYGVQD (reference sequence). Germline trimming cut 8 bases from V and 6 bases from J; bases unmatched to any gene: 12. The CDR3 is 17 amino acids. CDR3 sequence reads: CASQKLGTSGSSNEQFF. CDR3 DNA sequence: TGCGCCAGCCAAAAGCTAGGGACTAGCGGGAGCTCCAATGAGCAGTTCTTC.